The 2 T cell receptor beta chains below were found in one sample sequenced in a study of T cell repertoires in cytomegalovirus infection. MiXCR was run by TCRdb on the reads, yielding one entry per CDR3 protein. There are hundreds of thousands of distinct CDR3 sequences in the sample; under 45% occur only once, and about 41% lies in the top ten. What these receptors recognize is not known. The source material was cultured PBMCs, sampled from culture after CMV antigen stimulation. All receptors derive from a human donor in good health (CMV status not recorded). Some clones in this sample may be carry-over from other donors' samples.

This clonotype was found a few times. The chain has TRBV7-2 and TRBJ2-1, with TRBD2 as a possible D gene (5 bases). This CDR3 region has 14 residues. V dropped 2 bases and J dropped 6 bases, with 11 bases sitting between them. CDR1 SGHTA and CDR2 FQGNSA come from the germline V gene. CDR3 loop: CASSLRRDSNEQFF. The CDR3 DNA reads as TGTGCCAGCAGCTTAAGACGGGATAGCAATGAGCAGTTCTTC. The full variable domain, its missing parts supplied by reference TRBV7-2 and TRBJ2-1, is GAGVSQSPSNKVTEKGKDVELRCDPISGHTALYWYRQSLGQGLEFLIYFQGNSAPDKSGLPSDRFSAERTGGSVSTLTIQRTQQEDSAVYLCASSLRRDSNEQFFGPGTRLTVL.

The chain is built from TRBV6-1 and TRBJ2-3, with TRBD1 matching 10 bases. Germline trimming cut 2 bases from V and 3 bases from J; bases unmatched to any gene: 2. The CDR3 sequence is 15 residues long. Germline lookup yields CDR1 MNHNS and CDR2 SASEGT. CDR3 DNA: TGTGCCAGCAGTGAACCGGGACAGGGGACAGATACGCAGTATTTT. This encodes CASSEPGQGTDTQYF.